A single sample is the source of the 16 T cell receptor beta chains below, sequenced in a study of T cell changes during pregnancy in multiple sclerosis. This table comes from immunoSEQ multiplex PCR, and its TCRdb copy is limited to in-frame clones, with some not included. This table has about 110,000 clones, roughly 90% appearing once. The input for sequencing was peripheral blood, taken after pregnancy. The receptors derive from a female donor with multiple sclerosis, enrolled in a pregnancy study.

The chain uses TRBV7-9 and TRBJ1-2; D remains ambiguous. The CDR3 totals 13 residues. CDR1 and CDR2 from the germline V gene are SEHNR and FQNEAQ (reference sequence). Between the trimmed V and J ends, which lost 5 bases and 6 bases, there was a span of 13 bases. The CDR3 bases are TGTGCCAGCAGCACAGACAAGAAAGATGGCTACACCTTC. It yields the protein CASSTDKKDGYTF.

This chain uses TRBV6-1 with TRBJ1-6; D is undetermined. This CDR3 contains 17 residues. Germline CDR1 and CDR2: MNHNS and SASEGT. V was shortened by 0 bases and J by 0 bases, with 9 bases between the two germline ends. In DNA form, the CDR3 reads TGTGCCAGCAGTGAAGCGCTCGGGTTCTCCTATAATTCACCCCTCCACTTT. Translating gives CASSEALGFSYNSPLHF.

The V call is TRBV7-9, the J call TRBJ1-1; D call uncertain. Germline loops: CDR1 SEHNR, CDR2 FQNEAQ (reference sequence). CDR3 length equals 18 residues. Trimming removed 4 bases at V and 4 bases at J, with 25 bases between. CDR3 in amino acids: CASSSSHMRVQRGTEAFF. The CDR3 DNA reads TGTGCCAGCAGCTCCTCCCATATGAGGGTGCAACGAGGCACTGAAGCTTTCTTT. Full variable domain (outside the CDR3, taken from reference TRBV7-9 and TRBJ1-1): DTGVSQNPRHKITKRGQNVTFRCDPISEHNRLYWYRQTLGQGPEFLTYFQNEAQLEKSRLLSDRFSAERPKGSFSTLEIQRTEQGDSAMYLCASSSSHMRVQRGTEAFFGQGTRLTVV.

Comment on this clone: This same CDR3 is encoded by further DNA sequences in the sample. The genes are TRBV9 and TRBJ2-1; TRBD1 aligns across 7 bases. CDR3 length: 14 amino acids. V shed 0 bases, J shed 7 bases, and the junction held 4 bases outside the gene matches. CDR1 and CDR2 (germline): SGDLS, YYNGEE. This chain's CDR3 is CASSVVGGGNEQFF. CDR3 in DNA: TGTGCCAGCAGCGTAGTAGGGGGCGGGAATGAGCAGTTCTTC.

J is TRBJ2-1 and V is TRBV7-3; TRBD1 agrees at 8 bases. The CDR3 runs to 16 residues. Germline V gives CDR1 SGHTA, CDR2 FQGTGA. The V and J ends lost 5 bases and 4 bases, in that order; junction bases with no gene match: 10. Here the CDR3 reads CASSGSGTGLYNEQFF. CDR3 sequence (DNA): TGTGCCAGCAGCGGATCCGGGACAGGCTTGTACAATGAGCAGTTCTTC.

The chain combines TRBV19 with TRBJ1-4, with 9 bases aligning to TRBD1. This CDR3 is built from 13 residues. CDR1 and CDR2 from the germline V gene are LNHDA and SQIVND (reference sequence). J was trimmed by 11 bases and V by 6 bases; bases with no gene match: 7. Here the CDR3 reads CASSRDRDGKLFF. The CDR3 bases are TGTGCCAGTAGCCGGGACAGGGATGGTAAACTGTTTTTT.

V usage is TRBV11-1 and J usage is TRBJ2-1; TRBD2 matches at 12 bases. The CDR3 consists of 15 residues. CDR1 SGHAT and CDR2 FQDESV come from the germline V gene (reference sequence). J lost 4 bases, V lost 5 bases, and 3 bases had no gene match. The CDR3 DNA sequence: TGTGCCAGCAGCCTGACTAGCGGGGGTTACAATGAGCAGTTCTTC. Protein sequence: CASSLTSGGYNEQFF.

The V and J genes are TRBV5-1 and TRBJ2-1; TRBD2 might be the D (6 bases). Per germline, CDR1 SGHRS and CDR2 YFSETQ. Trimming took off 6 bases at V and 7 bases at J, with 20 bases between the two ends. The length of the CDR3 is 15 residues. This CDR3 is CASTPRGKSRNEQFF. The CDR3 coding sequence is TGCGCCAGCACCCCTCGCGGGAAAAGTAGAAATGAGCAGTTCTTC.

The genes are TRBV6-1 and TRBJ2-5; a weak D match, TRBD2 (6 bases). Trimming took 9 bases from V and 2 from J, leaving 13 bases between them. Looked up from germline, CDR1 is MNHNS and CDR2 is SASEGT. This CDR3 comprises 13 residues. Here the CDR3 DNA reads TGTGCCAGTAGGGACTGGGTACAAGAGACCCAGTACTTC. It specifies CASRDWVQETQYF.

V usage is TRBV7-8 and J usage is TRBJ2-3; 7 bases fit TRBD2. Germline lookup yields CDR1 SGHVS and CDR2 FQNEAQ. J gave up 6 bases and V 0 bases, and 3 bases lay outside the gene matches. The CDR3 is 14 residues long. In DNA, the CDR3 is TGTGCCAGCAGCTTAGCGCGACTAGCTGATACGCAGTATTTT. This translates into CASSLARLADTQYF.

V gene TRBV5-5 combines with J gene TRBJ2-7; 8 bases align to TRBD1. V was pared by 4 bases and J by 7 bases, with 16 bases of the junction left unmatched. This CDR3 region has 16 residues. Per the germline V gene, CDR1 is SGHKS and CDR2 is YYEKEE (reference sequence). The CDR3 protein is CASSKGQGGVGREQYF. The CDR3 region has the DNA TGTGCCAGCAGCAAAGGACAGGGTGGGGTAGGTCGGGAGCAGTACTTC.

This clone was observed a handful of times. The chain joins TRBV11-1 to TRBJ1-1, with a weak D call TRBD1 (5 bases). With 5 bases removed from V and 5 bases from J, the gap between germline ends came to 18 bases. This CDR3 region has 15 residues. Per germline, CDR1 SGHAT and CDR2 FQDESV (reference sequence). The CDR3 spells CASSPKQPRGTEAFF. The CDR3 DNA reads TGTGCCAGCAGCCCAAAACAGCCCCGGGGGACTGAAGCTTTCTTT.

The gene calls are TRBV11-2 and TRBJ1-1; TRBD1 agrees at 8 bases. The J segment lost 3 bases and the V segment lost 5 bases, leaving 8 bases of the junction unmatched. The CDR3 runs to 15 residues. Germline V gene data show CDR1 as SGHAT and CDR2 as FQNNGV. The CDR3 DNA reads TGTGCCAGCAGCCGCCCGACAGGGGTGTACACTGAAGCTTTCTTT. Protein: CASSRPTGVYTEAFF.

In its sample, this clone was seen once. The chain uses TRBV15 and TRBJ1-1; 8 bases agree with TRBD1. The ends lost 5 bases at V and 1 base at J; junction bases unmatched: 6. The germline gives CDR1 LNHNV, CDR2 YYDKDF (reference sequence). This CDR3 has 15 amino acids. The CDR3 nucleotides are TGTGCCACCAGCGGCCGGGACAGGAGGAACACTGAAGCTTTCTTT. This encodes CATSGRDRRNTEAFF.

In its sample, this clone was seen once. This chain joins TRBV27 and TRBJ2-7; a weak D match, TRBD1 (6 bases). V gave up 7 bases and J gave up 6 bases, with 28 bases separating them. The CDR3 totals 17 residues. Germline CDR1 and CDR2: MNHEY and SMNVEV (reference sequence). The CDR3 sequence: CASTLAWGREGGSEQYF. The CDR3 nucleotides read TGTGCCAGCACCTTAGCCTGGGGAAGGGAAGGGGGAAGCGAGCAGTACTTC.

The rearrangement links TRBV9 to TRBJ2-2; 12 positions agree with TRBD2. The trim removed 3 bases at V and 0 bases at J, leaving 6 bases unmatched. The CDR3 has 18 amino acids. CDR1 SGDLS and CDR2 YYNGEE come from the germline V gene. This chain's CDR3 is CASSGLTSGRANTGELFF. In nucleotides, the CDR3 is TGTGCCAGCAGCGGGTTGACTAGCGGGAGAGCGAACACCGGGGAGCTGTTTTTT. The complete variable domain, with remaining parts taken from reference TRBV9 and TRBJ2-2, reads DSGVTQTPKHLITATGQRVTLRCSPRSGDLSVYWYQQSLDQGLQFLIQYYNGEERAKGNILERFSAQQFPDLHSELNLSSLELGDSALYFCASSGLTSGRANTGELFFGEGSRLTVL.